The 11 T cell receptor beta chains below all came from one sample that was sequenced in a study of control samples from healthy donors and cancer patients. Data came from immunoSEQ multiplex PCR; TCRdb stores just in-frame clones and leaves some out. The sample includes some 49,000 clones, roughly nine tenths seen only once; the top ten take 0.7% to 0.85%. The sequencing input was PBMCs. Source of these receptors: a man aged 25 to 40 with colorectal cancer.

The CDR3 nucleotides read TGTGCCAGCAGCTTAGGAGGACGCAATCAGCCCCAGCATTTT. Encoded protein: CASSLGGRNQPQHF. V is TRBV5-6 and J is TRBJ1-5; D ambiguous. CDR3 length: 14 amino acids. Germline V gene lookup returns CDR1 SGHDT and CDR2 YYEEEE. Trimming cost V 2 bases and J 2 bases, with 8 bases left between them.

This clone has only one observation. J is TRBJ2-1 and V is TRBV7-7; D is perhaps TRBD1 or TRBD2 (5 bases each). Germline V CDR1 and CDR2: SSHAT, FNYEAQ (reference sequence). The CDR3 covers 14 residues. V was clipped by 5 bases and J by 7 bases, with 15 bases between them. CDR3 residues: CASSPARGWNEQFF. The CDR3 nucleotides are TGTGCCAGCAGCCCCGCGAGGGGATGGAATGAGCAGTTCTTC.

The genes are TRBV6-2 or TRBV6-3 and TRBJ1-1; tentative D call: TRBD1 (5 bases). This CDR3 has 15 residues. Germline V lookup: CDR1 MNHEY, CDR2 SVGEGT. V was pared by 0 bases and J by 10 bases, with 18 bases between. The CDR3 loop reads CASSYSTQGRGRAFF. Written as DNA, the CDR3 is TGTGCCAGCAGTTACTCTACCCAGGGAAGGGGTAGAGCTTTCTTT.

The chain has TRBV24-1 and TRBJ2-7; D call uncertain. This CDR3 is built from 11 residues. Trimming stripped 0 bases from V and 8 bases from J, with 4 bases between. CDR1 and CDR2 from the germline V gene are KGHDR and SFDVKD. CDR3 coding DNA: TGTGCCACCAGTGATTTGAGCAAGCAGTACTTC. As protein: CATSDLSKQYF.

The gene calls are TRBV13 and TRBJ2-3, with D maybe TRBD2 (5 bases). The V and J ends lost 4 bases and 2 bases respectively, with 7 bases between them. This CDR3 is 13 amino acids long. Germline lookup yields CDR1 PRHDT and CDR2 FYEKMQ (reference sequence). In nucleotides, the CDR3 is TGTGCCAGCAGCTGGACTGACACAGATACGCAGTATTTT. This codes for CASSWTDTDTQYF.

The chain has TRBV5-1 and TRBJ1-1; weak D call: TRBD1 (5 bases). V gave up 4 bases and J gave up 1 base, with 14 bases separating them. CDR3 length: 15 residues. The germline gives CDR1 SGHRS, CDR2 YFSETQ. The CDR3 sequence: CASSPGGRTNTEAFF. CDR3 nucleotide sequence: TGCGCCAGCAGCCCGGGGGGACGGACGAACACTGAAGCTTTCTTT.

V and J are TRBV27 and TRBJ1-6; D perhaps matches TRBD1 (5 bases). Germline V gene lookup returns CDR1 MNHEY and CDR2 SMNVEV (reference sequence). V was clipped by 3 bases and J by 10 bases, with 25 bases between them. This CDR3 has 18 residues. CDR3 in DNA: TGTGCCAGCAGTTTCTCCGGGACCCATCCCCCCGGGGGGTCACCCCTCCACTTT. It is translated as CASSFSGTHPPGGSPLHF.

By share of the sample, this clone is medium-sized. This chain uses TRBV4-2 with TRBJ1-5, with 7 bases lining up with TRBD1. V was clipped by 1 base and J by 7 bases; unmatched bases: 10. The CDR3 loop spans 16 amino acids. The germline gives CDR1 LGHNA, CDR2 YNFKEQ. CDR3 DNA sequence: TGTGCCAGCAGCCAAGTTTACGAAGGGGGCCGGCAGCCCCAGCATTTT. Protein product: CASSQVYEGGRQPQHF.

The rearrangement links TRBV11-3 to TRBJ2-2; the match to TRBD1 covers 9 bases. The CDR3 is made up of 16 amino acids. The V gene end was trimmed by 4 bases and the J gene end by 5 bases; junction bases not matched to a gene: 8. Germline CDR1 is SGHNT and CDR2 is YENEEA. The CDR3: CASSSGTGYRTGELFF. The CDR3 DNA follows: TGTGCCAGCAGCTCCGGGACAGGGTATAGGACCGGGGAGCTGTTTTTT.

V usage is TRBV30 and J usage is TRBJ1-6; no definite D call. The length of the CDR3 is 17 residues. The V and J ends lost 0 bases and 0 bases respectively, with 12 bases between them. Germline loops: CDR1 GTSNPN, CDR2 SVGIG (reference sequence). The CDR3 DNA reads as TGTGCCTGGAGTGTAGGTCCCCCAATCTCCTATAATTCACCCCTCCACTTT. Amino acid sequence: CAWSVGPPISYNSPLHF.

A remark on this clone: The same CDR3 is also encoded by other DNA sequences in this sample. V and J are TRBV30 and TRBJ2-5; the match to TRBD2 covers 8 bases. Germline-derived CDR1 and CDR2 are GTSNPN and SVGIG (reference sequence). V was pared by 0 bases and J by 2 bases, with 8 bases of the junction left unmatched. This CDR3 has 16 amino acids. The CDR3: CAWSVLERGPQETQYF. Written as DNA, the CDR3 is TGTGCCTGGAGTGTACTCGAGCGGGGGCCTCAAGAGACCCAGTACTTC.